This passage covers 27 T cell receptor beta chains from one sample sequenced in a study of cytotoxic CD8 clonotypes in ibrutinib-treated CLL. Sequencing was performed with immunoSEQ multiplex PCR; in TCRdb, only in-frame clones are kept and a portion is missing. The table lists 200,000 to 250,000 clones, about four fifths of them singletons. Sequencing was performed on PBMCs, taken after 12 months of ibrutinib treatment. These receptors all come from a human donor with chronic lymphocytic leukemia.

V is TRBV11-2 and J is TRBJ1-3, with D unresolved. This CDR3 region has 16 residues. CDR1 SGHAT and CDR2 FQNNGV come from the germline V gene. The V and J ends lost 5 bases and 2 bases respectively, with 16 bases between them. CDR3 nucleotides: TGTGCCAGCAGCGCGCTGGTGAAGCACCCTGGAAACACCATATATTTT. This translates into CASSALVKHPGNTIYF.

This clone was observed once. The chain joins TRBV5-1 to TRBJ1-3; 9 nucleotides match TRBD1. This CDR3 comprises 15 residues. V dropped 3 bases and J dropped 0; count of bases not matched to a gene: 1. Germline CDR1 and CDR2: SGHRS and YFSETQ. CDR3 bases: TGCGCCAGCAGCTGGACAGGGGTCTCTGGAAACACCATATATTTT. It encodes CASSWTGVSGNTIYF. The variable domain in full, completed from reference TRBV5-1 and TRBJ1-3, reads KAGVTQTPRYLIKTRGQQVTLSCSPISGHRSVSWYQQTPGQGLQFLFEYFSETQRNKGNFPGRFSGRQFSNSRSEMNVSTLELGDSALYLCASSWTGVSGNTIYFGEGSWLTVV.

J is TRBJ2-4 and V is TRBV4-1, with D possibly TRBD2 on 5 matching bases. The CDR3 covers 13 residues. V was clipped by 1 base and J by 9 bases, with 10 bases between them. CDR1 and CDR2 (germline): MGHRA, YSYEKL. Here the CDR3 reads CASSQAGSSIQYF. CDR3 DNA sequence: TGCGCCAGCAGCCAAGCTGGGAGTAGCATTCAGTACTTC.

The rearrangement links TRBV7-8 to TRBJ2-7; D possibly corresponds to TRBD1 (5 bases). This CDR3 is built from 14 residues. Looked up from germline, CDR1 is SGHVS and CDR2 is FQNEAQ. Trimming took off 2 bases at V and 1 base at J, with 9 bases between the two ends. Written as DNA, the CDR3 is TGTGCCAGCAGCTTACGGACAAGTTCCTACGAGCAGTACTTC. It specifies CASSLRTSSYEQYF.

The chain is built from TRBV10-2 and TRBJ2-2; D not certain. The CDR3 runs to 16 residues. The germline V and J ends were trimmed by 0 bases and 5 bases, with 13 bases remaining between them. CDR1 and CDR2 from the germline V gene are WSHSY and SAAADI. The CDR3 region is CASSESGRSDTGELFF. DNA of the CDR3: TGCGCCAGCAGTGAGTCGGGCAGAAGCGATACCGGGGAGCTGTTTTTT.

A note on this clone: The DNA is omitted, as the CDR3 cannot be located on it reliably, and the CDR3 follows TCRdb's listing. V is TRBV21-1 and J is TRBJ2-2. TRBV21-1 is reported as a pseudogene. The length of the CDR3 is 17 amino acids, counting both ends. CDR3 protein: CASSKVGCGANTGELFF.

The CDR3 nucleotides are TGTGCCAGCAAGGGGGCAGATACGCAGTATTTT. Its protein is CASKGADTQYF. The chain combines TRBV11-2 with TRBJ2-3; TRBD1 is a possible D gene (6 bases). Germline CDR1 SGHAT, CDR2 FQNNGV. Trimming stripped 7 bases from V and 4 bases from J, with 6 bases between. This CDR3 is 11 amino acids long.

This clone was detected only once. The rearrangement links TRBV6-5 to TRBJ2-4; D remains unclear. The ends were cut back, 9 bases at V and 7 bases at J, with 13 bases in the middle. The CDR3 is made up of 12 amino acids. Germline V gene data show CDR1 as MNHEY and CDR2 as SVGAGI. The CDR3 DNA reads TGTGCCAGTGGATGGGTGGGGAACATTCAGTACTTC. This codes for CASGWVGNIQYF.

This chain joins TRBV7-2 and TRBJ1-5, with no clear D. CDR3 size: 13 residues. CDR1 is SGHTA, CDR2 FQGNSA, per germline. V was trimmed by 5 bases and J by 7 bases, leaving 12 bases between them. The CDR3 coding sequence is TGTGCCAGCAGCCCGGGGATGGTGCAGCCCCAGCATTTT. This encodes CASSPGMVQPQHF.

The rearrangement joins TRBV2 to TRBJ1-4; D remains ambiguous. Trimming removed 7 bases from V and 8 bases from J, with 20 bases in between. CDR3 size: 15 residues. Germline V gene data show CDR1 as SNHLY and CDR2 as FYNNEI. The DNA for the CDR3 is TGTGCCAGCACCCCGGAATTCGGTGGTAGGGAAAAACTGTTTTTT. Translating gives CASTPEFGGREKLFF.

This chain uses TRBV9 with TRBJ2-3, with TRBD2 matching 9 bases. With V trimmed by 4 bases and J by 6 bases, 9 bases remained unmatched. The CDR3 covers 15 residues. Germline V gene sequence: CDR1 SGDLS, CDR2 YYNGEE. Here the CDR3 reads CASSFSGLAGDTQYF. CDR3 in DNA: TGTGCCAGCAGCTTTTCAGGGCTAGCGGGGGATACGCAGTATTTT. The full variable domain, completed using reference TRBV9 and TRBJ2-3, is DSGVTQTPKHLITATGQRVTLRCSPRSGDLSVYWYQQSLDQGLQFLIQYYNGEERAKGNILERFSAQQFPDLHSELNLSSLELGDSALYFCASSFSGLAGDTQYFGPGTRLTVL.

Points on this clone: Within the sample, other DNA sequences also encode this same CDR3. This chain's CDR3 is CASGSGGQNTEAFF. CDR3 nucleotide sequence: TGTGCTAGTGGTTCAGGGGGCCAAAATACTGAAGCTTTCTTT. The chain carries TRBV12-5 and TRBJ1-1; 8 bases line up with TRBD1. The germline CDR1 and CDR2 sequences are LGHNT and FRNRAP. V shed 4 bases, J shed 5 bases, and the junction held 6 bases outside the gene matches. This CDR3 is 14 amino acids long.

The rearrangement links TRBV4-1 to TRBJ1-2; 11 positions agree with TRBD1. From germline, CDR1 is MGHRA and CDR2 YSYEKL. J lost 8 bases, V lost 4 bases, and 9 bases had no gene match. This CDR3 has 15 residues. The CDR3 loop is CASSPGTGGRRGYTF. The CDR3 DNA sequence: TGCGCCAGCAGCCCTGGGACAGGGGGACGTAGGGGCTACACCTTC.

The chain carries TRBV2 and TRBJ2-2; no definite D call. V dropped 6 bases and J dropped 0 bases, with 11 bases sitting between them. The CDR3 length is 15 residues. Germline V lookup: CDR1 SNHLY, CDR2 FYNNEI. CDR3 loop: CASRSRSPNTGELFF. The CDR3 nucleotides read TGTGCCAGCAGGAGTCGTTCTCCGAACACCGGGGAGCTGTTTTTT.

This rearrangement joins TRBV27 to TRBJ1-5; D may be TRBD1 (6 bases). Germline CDR1 is MNHEY and CDR2 is SMNVEV (reference sequence). The V and J ends lost 1 base and 5 bases respectively, with 21 bases between them. The CDR3 sequence is 18 residues long. The CDR3 bases are TGTGCCAGCAGTTTATTAGGGTGGGCACCTGGGGGCGATCAGCCCCAGCATTTT. Protein sequence: CASSLLGWAPGGDQPQHF.

This clone was observed a few times. The chain employs TRBV6-1 and TRBJ1-2; D remains unclear. The CDR3 is 10 residues long. The V gene lost 11 bases and the J gene lost 8 bases, with 12 bases spanning the gap. Germline-derived CDR1 and CDR2 are MNHNS and SASEGT. In DNA, the CDR3 is TGTGCCGGGGATGGGTTCGGCTACACCTTC. Translating it yields CAGDGFGYTF.

The genes are TRBV18 and TRBJ2-5; 7 bases align to TRBD1. The CDR3 sequence is 13 residues long. After removal of 6 bases from V and 3 bases from J, the junction contained 4 bases not matched to a gene. CDR1 and CDR2 (germline): KGHSH, LQKENI. CDR3 loop: CASSTGAKETQYF. Written as DNA, the CDR3 is TGTGCCAGCTCTACAGGGGCGAAAGAGACCCAGTACTTC.

The table lists this clone with a few counts. The chain joins TRBV6-5 to TRBJ2-1; D uncertain. The CDR3 loop spans 12 amino acids. V was clipped by 5 bases and J by 9 bases, with 11 bases between them. Germline assignment: CDR1 MNHEY and CDR2 SVGAGI. The CDR3 is CASSPSVGEQFF. DNA of the CDR3: TGTGCCAGCAGTCCCTCAGTTGGTGAGCAGTTCTTC.

The chain uses TRBV5-1 and TRBJ1-1, with D maybe TRBD1 (5 bases). This CDR3 is 14 amino acids long. Germline V gene lookup returns CDR1 SGHRS and CDR2 YFSETQ. V was trimmed by 3 bases and J by 5 bases, leaving 14 bases between them. The CDR3 DNA sequence: TGCGCCAGCAGCTCGTGGGGACCCGAGACTGAAGCTTTCTTT. It translates to CASSSWGPETEAFF. Variable domain in full (rest from reference TRBV5-1 and TRBJ1-1): KAGVTQTPRYLIKTRGQQVTLSCSPISGHRSVSWYQQTPGQGLQFLFEYFSETQRNKGNFPGRFSGRQFSNSRSEMNVSTLELGDSALYLCASSSWGPETEAFFGQGTRLTVV.

This clone was seen a single time. The chain recombines TRBV21-1 with TRBJ2-1; TRBD2 is taken as the D call from the table, unchecked against the DNA. TRBV21-1 has pseudogene status. This CDR3 is 16 amino acids long. The CDR3 DNA is TGTGCCAGCAGCAATGGGCGGGAGATTCCCTACAATGAGCAGTTCTTC. Residues: CASSNGREIPYNEQFF.

The rearrangement uses TRBV11-2 and TRBJ1-1, with D hard to call. This CDR3 region has 14 residues. Germline V gene data show CDR1 as SGHAT and CDR2 as FQNNGV. The V gene lost 1 base and the J gene lost 4 bases, with 10 bases spanning the gap. For the CDR3, the DNA is TGTGCCAGCAGCTTAGTGATCGTCGGCACTGAAGCTTTCTTT. Translating it yields CASSLVIVGTEAFF.

The CDR3 bases are TGTGCCAGCAGCTTGGCCCGACAAGCGGGGGGACAAGAGACCCAGTACTTC. The encoded protein is CASSLARQAGGQETQYF. The chain uses TRBV5-4 and TRBJ2-5, with 9 nucleotides matching TRBD2. Germline trimming cut 0 bases from V and 2 bases from J; bases unmatched to any gene: 8. Germline V gives CDR1 SGHNT, CDR2 YYREEE (reference sequence). CDR3 size: 17 residues. The variable domain in full, with the rest retrieved from reference TRBV5-4 and TRBJ2-5, is ETGVTQSPTHLIKTRGQQVTLRCSSQSGHNTVSWYQQALGQGPQFIFQYYREEENGRGNFPPRFSGLQFPNYSSELNVNALELDDSALYLCASSLARQAGGQETQYFGPGTRLLVL.

This chain links TRBV28 with TRBJ2-7; a weak D match, TRBD1 (7 bases). The CDR3 spans 15 residues. V lost 7 bases to trimming and J lost 4 bases, with 20 bases between them. Per the germline V gene, CDR1 is MDHEN and CDR2 is SYDVKM. The CDR3 protein is CASTEGKGAYYEQYF. The CDR3 DNA follows: TGTGCCAGCACGGAGGGCAAGGGGGCATATTACGAGCAGTACTTC. Variable domain in full (rest from reference TRBV28 and TRBJ2-7): DVKVTQSSRYLVKRTGEKVFLECVQDMDHENMFWYRQDPGLGLRLIYFSYDVKMKEKGDIPEGYSVSREKKERFSLILESASTNQTSMYLCASTEGKGAYYEQYFGPGTRLTVT.

This sequence joins TRBV5-4 and TRBJ2-1; 10 nucleotides align to TRBD2. This CDR3 spans 16 amino acids. Germline V CDR1 and CDR2: SGHNT, YYREEE (reference sequence). Trimming at V came to 2 bases and at J to 4 bases, leaving 6 bases not matched to a gene. The DNA for the CDR3 is TGTGCCAGCAGCTTAGGGCTAGCGGGGGCGTACAATGAGCAGTTCTTC. Its protein is CASSLGLAGAYNEQFF.

The chain is built from TRBV18 and TRBJ1-2, with D possibly being TRBD1 (6 bases). Looked up from germline, CDR1 is KGHSH and CDR2 is LQKENI. The CDR3 is made up of 14 amino acids. V was cut by 3 bases and J by 6 bases, with 14 bases left in between. The CDR3 DNA reads TGTGCCAGCTCACCCGACCAGGACAGTCATGGCTACACCTTC. Its protein product is CASSPDQDSHGYTF.

This chain links TRBV4-1 with TRBJ1-2; possible D gene TRBD1, 6 bases. CDR1 and CDR2 from the germline V gene are MGHRA and YSYEKL. This CDR3 region has 16 residues. The V end lost 1 base, the J end lost 4 bases, and 16 bases lay between the germline ends. The CDR3: CASSQVGHGPIYGYTF. The CDR3 DNA follows: TGCGCCAGCAGCCAAGTGGGACACGGCCCCATCTATGGCTACACCTTC.

With regard to this clone: A read error may account for a junction end that differs from germline. The chain couples TRBV7-2 to TRBJ2-7; possibly TRBD1 for D (6 bases). The CDR3 totals 13 residues. Germline V gene sequence: CDR1 SGHTA, CDR2 FQGNSA. The CDR3 DNA reads TGTGCCAGCAGCCCGAGGACAGTCCCTAGAGGAGACTTC. Translated: CASSPRTVPRGDF.